The clone carrying this T cell receptor (beta chain) was detected ten times or more. Its specificity is not known. The germline gives CDR1 LNHDA, CDR2 SQIVND (reference sequence). The CDR3 sequence is 15 residues long. J was trimmed by 7 bases and V by 7 bases; bases with no gene match: 14. This entry is derived from a study of Graves' ophthalmopathy and Graves' hyperthyroidism. For repertoire sequencing, the TCR beta CDR3 regions were amplified from RNA transcripts. Second-round multiplex PCR followed a first-round RT-PCR using HTBI primers. TCRdb used MiXCR to reprocess the multiplex PCR reads, holding one entry per CDR3 protein. The data show tens of thousands of distinct CDR3 sequences, about half seen once. Overall study results and limits: Most expanded clonotypes in thyroid above 0.001 frequency also showed up in blood. For separating ophthalmopathy from stable hyperthyroidism, a 13-signature model gave 87.88% sensitivity and about 80% specificity.

Among the exclusions were patients with other autoimmune diseases, uncontrolled infections, pregnancy or lactation. V is TRBV19 and J is TRBJ1-1; the match to TRBD1 covers 8 bases. Sequences were obtained from peripheral blood. This sequence originates from an adult woman with Graves' ophthalmopathy. CDR3 residues: CASIKTGDARVEAFF. In DNA form, the CDR3 reads TGTGCCAGTATAAAGACAGGGGATGCGAGGGTTGAAGCTTTCTTT. The whole variable domain, filled in from reference TRBV19 and TRBJ1-1, reads DGGITQSPKYLFRKEGQNVTLSCEQNLNHDAMYWYRQDPGQGLRLIYYSQIVNDFQKGDIAEGYSVSREKKESFPLTVTSAQKNPTAFYLCASIKTGDARVEAFFGQGTRLTVV.